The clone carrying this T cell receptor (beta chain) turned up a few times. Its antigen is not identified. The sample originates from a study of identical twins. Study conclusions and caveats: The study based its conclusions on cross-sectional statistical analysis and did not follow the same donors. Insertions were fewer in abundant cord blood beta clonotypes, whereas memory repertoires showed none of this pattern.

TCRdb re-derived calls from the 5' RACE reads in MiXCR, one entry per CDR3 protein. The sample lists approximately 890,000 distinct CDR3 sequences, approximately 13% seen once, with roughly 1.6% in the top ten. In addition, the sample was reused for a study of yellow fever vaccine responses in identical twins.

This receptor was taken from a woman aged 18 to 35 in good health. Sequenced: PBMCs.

This chain's CDR3 is CASSPGQGSFQETQYF. The CDR3 DNA follows: TGTGCCAGCAGCCCTGGACAGGGCAGCTTTCAAGAGACCCAGTACTTC. V usage is TRBV6-1 and J usage is TRBJ2-5; TRBD1 matches at 8 bases. The CDR3 totals 16 residues. Germline-derived CDR1 and CDR2 are MNHNS and SASEGT. The J segment lost 2 bases and the V segment lost 6 bases, leaving 11 bases of the junction unmatched.